Presented here are 28 T cell receptor beta chains from one specimen sequenced in a study of T cell changes during pregnancy in multiple sclerosis. Clones were sequenced by immunoSEQ multiplex PCR, and TCRdb holds only the in-frame ones, with some missing. The data contain roughly 40,000 clones, about 91% of them singletons. This material consisted of CD4+ T cells from peripheral blood mononuclear cells, taken after pregnancy. The receptor set was obtained from a female donor in good health, enrolled as a control in a pregnancy study.

The chain recombines TRBV15 with TRBJ2-7; TRBD2 matches 11 bases. The germline V gene encodes CDR1 LNHNV and CDR2 YYDKDF (reference sequence). The CDR3 is made up of 13 amino acids. V lost 8 bases and J lost 2; bases outside the gene matches: 2. The CDR3 spells CATQTSGAYEQYF. In DNA, the CDR3 is TGTGCCACCCAGACTAGCGGGGCCTACGAGCAGTACTTC.

The rearrangement uses TRBV4-2 and TRBJ2-7, with 11 bases identical to TRBD1. J was trimmed by 3 bases and V by 0 bases; bases with no gene match: 1. The CDR3 totals 15 residues. In germline, CDR1 is LGHNA, CDR2 YNFKEQ. The chain's CDR3 is CASSQEGTGGYEQYF. The CDR3 coding sequence is TGTGCCAGCAGCCAAGAAGGGACAGGGGGCTACGAGCAGTACTTC.

V and J are TRBV28 and TRBJ1-1, with a possible D match to TRBD1 (6 bases). The ends were cut back, 7 bases at V and 2 bases at J, with 17 bases in the middle. The CDR3 sequence is 15 residues long. CDR1 MDHEN and CDR2 SYDVKM come from the germline V gene. In DNA, the CDR3 is TGTGCCAGCACCCCTGCCCCGGGACAAAACACTGAAGCTTTCTTT. Its protein product is CASTPAPGQNTEAFF.

This chain joins TRBV7-9 and TRBJ2-1; perhaps TRBD2 as D (7 bases). Trimming removed 8 bases at V and 4 bases at J, with 18 bases between. CDR1 and CDR2 (germline): SEHNR, FQNEAQ (reference sequence). The CDR3 runs 15 residues. The CDR3 DNA follows: TGTGCCAGCTCAGGAGTCGCGGGGGCTTACAATGAGCAGTTCTTC. Its protein is CASSGVAGAYNEQFF.

V and J are TRBV4-2 and TRBJ2-7, with 11 nucleotides matching TRBD1. The CDR3 loop spans 16 amino acids. CDR1 is LGHNA, CDR2 YNFKEQ, per germline. After removal of 3 bases from V and 3 bases from J, the junction contained 7 bases not matched to a gene. The CDR3 bases are TGTGCCAGCAGCCACGGCGCCGGGACAGGGGGCTACGAGCAGTACTTC. This gives the protein CASSHGAGTGGYEQYF.

The chain couples TRBV7-3 to TRBJ1-1; D is uncertain. This CDR3 contains 13 residues. V was shortened by 2 bases and J by 1 base, with 5 bases between the two germline ends. Germline V gene lookup returns CDR1 SGHTA and CDR2 FQGTGA. CDR3 bases: TGTGCCAGCAGCTTATTTCAGAACACTGAAGCTTTCTTT. Translated, it gives CASSLFQNTEAFF.

This clone was found once. The rearrangement joins TRBV10-3 to TRBJ2-6; maybe TRBD2 (6 bases). This CDR3 is 16 amino acids long. Germline CDR1 reads ENHRY; CDR2 reads SYGVKD. Trimming removed 6 bases at V and 2 bases at J, with 14 bases between. This CDR3 is CAISEGGVTGANVLTF. The CDR3 nucleotides read TGTGCCATCAGCGAGGGCGGGGTTACTGGGGCCAACGTCCTGACTTTC.

The chain employs TRBV30 and TRBJ1-4; D unresolved. The length of the CDR3 is 13 residues. The germline CDR1 and CDR2 sequences are GTSNPN and SVGIG (reference sequence). Trimming pared 3 bases from V and 10 bases from J, leaving 15 bases between. CDR3 coding DNA: TGTGCCTGGAGGGAGGAAGGGTCTGGAAAACTGTTTTTT. Translation gives CAWREEGSGKLFF.

V and J are TRBV21-1 and TRBJ2-5; the table's D call of TRBD2 was not tested on the DNA. TRBV21-1 is listed as a pseudogene. The CDR3 runs to 15 residues. CDR3 nucleotide sequence: TGTGCCAGCAGCAAAGTGGCGGGGGCCCAAGAGACCCAGTACTTC. Its protein is CASSKVAGAQETQYF.

The J gene is TRBJ2-7, the V gene TRBV5-1, with a possible D match to TRBD1 (6 bases). The CDR3 length is 15 residues. Germline V lookup: CDR1 SGHRS, CDR2 YFSETQ. Trimming left V 4 bases short and J 6 bases short, with 20 bases between. The chain's CDR3 is CASSGVSGVGGEQYF. The CDR3 DNA reads as TGCGCCAGCAGCGGGGTTTCAGGGGTCGGCGGCGAGCAGTACTTC. The full variable domain, its missing parts supplied by reference TRBV5-1 and TRBJ2-7, is KAGVTQTPRYLIKTRGQQVTLSCSPISGHRSVSWYQQTPGQGLQFLFEYFSETQRNKGNFPGRFSGRQFSNSRSEMNVSTLELGDSALYLCASSGVSGVGGEQYFGPGTRLTVT.

This clone is medium-sized by share. The chain is built from TRBV5-6 and TRBJ2-2; no reliable D call. CDR3 length: 14 amino acids. Trimming took off 0 bases at V and 3 bases at J, with 6 bases between the two ends. Looked up from germline, CDR1 is SGHDT and CDR2 is YYEEEE. The CDR3 here is CASSLALDTGELFF. DNA for the CDR3: TGTGCCAGCAGCTTGGCGCTAGACACCGGGGAGCTGTTTTTT. The variable domain in full, completed from reference TRBV5-6 and TRBJ2-2, reads DAGVTQSPTHLIKTRGQQVTLRCSPKSGHDTVSWYQQALGQGPQFIFQYYEEEERQRGNFPDRFSGHQFPNYSSELNVNALLLGDSALYLCASSLALDTGELFFGEGSRLTVL.

The chain uses TRBV27 and TRBJ2-5, with D uncertain. The CDR3 contains 14 residues. From germline, CDR1 is MNHEY and CDR2 SMNVEV (reference sequence). Trimming cost V 0 bases and J 2 bases, with 7 bases left between them. This chain's CDR3 is CASSLSAGQETQYF. CDR3 bases: TGTGCCAGCAGTTTATCGGCAGGTCAAGAGACCCAGTACTTC.

The chain is built from TRBV5-5 and TRBJ1-1; no definite D call. Germline V gene sequence: CDR1 SGHKS, CDR2 YYEKEE (reference sequence). This CDR3 region has 14 residues. Trimming removed 2 bases from V and 5 bases from J, with 13 bases in between. The CDR3: CASSFGGLSTEAFF. CDR3 DNA sequence: TGTGCCAGCAGCTTCGGAGGGCTTAGTACTGAAGCTTTCTTT. Based on the CDR3 plus reference TRBV5-5 and TRBJ1-1, the full variable domain is DAGVTQSPTHLIKTRGQQVTLRCSPISGHKSVSWYQQVLGQGPQFIFQYYEKEERGRGNFPDRFSARQFPNYSSELNVNALLLGDSALYLCASSFGGLSTEAFFGQGTRLTVV.

This clone has just one count. V and J are TRBV4-1 and TRBJ2-1; 9 bases agree with TRBD2. V shed 0 bases and J 6 bases; nucleotides not matched to a gene: 6. The germline V gene has CDR1 MGHRA and CDR2 YSYEKL. The CDR3 spans 16 residues. CDR3 bases: TGCGCCAGCAGCCAAGACGGGACTAGCCGTGTCAATGAGCAGTTCTTC. This codes for CASSQDGTSRVNEQFF.

This rearrangement joins TRBV11-2 to TRBJ1-3; D may be TRBD1 (5 bases). Germline V lookup: CDR1 SGHAT, CDR2 FQNNGV. Between the trimmed V and J ends, which lost 5 bases and 4 bases, there was a span of 18 bases. The CDR3 length is 16 residues. The CDR3 region is CASSGLLAGLGNTIYF. CDR3 nucleotides: TGTGCCAGCAGCGGACTATTAGCGGGACTCGGAAACACCATATATTTT.

The chain uses TRBV10-2 and TRBJ2-3; D possibly corresponds to TRBD2 (5 bases). Trimming pared 7 bases from V and 6 bases from J, leaving 17 bases between. The CDR3 spans 14 residues. Germline CDR1 reads WSHSY; CDR2 reads SAAADI. CDR3 sequence reads: CASTPLVSGDTQYF. CDR3 coding DNA: TGCGCCAGCACCCCACTAGTCAGCGGCGATACGCAGTATTTT.

This clone was seen at least ten times. V is TRBV18 and J is TRBJ1-2; 10 nucleotides match TRBD1. The CDR3 totals 12 residues. Trimming removed 4 bases from V and 12 bases from J; junction bases left unmatched: 5. The germline V gene encodes CDR1 KGHSH and CDR2 LQKENI. The CDR3, as DNA: TGTGCCAGCTCACGGGACAGGGGTGTGCACACCTTC. This gives the protein CASSRDRGVHTF.

This clone has only one observation. This chain links TRBV7-3 with TRBJ2-2; D perhaps matches TRBD1 (5 bases). The ends were cut back, 4 bases at V and 4 bases at J, with 10 bases in the middle. This CDR3 has 14 residues. The germline V gene encodes CDR1 SGHTA and CDR2 FQGTGA. The CDR3 region has the DNA TGTGCCAGCAGCTCCCTGGGGCGCACCGGGGAGCTGTTTTTT. Its translation: CASSSLGRTGELFF.

This clone was seen more than once but under ten times. The J gene is TRBJ2-1, the V gene TRBV19, with a tentative D call TRBD1 (5 bases). This CDR3 is 18 amino acids long. Germline values: CDR1 LNHDA, CDR2 SQIVND (reference sequence). V shed 3 bases and J shed 0 bases, with 18 bases lying between them. Here the CDR3 reads CASSMNGRAPGSYNEQFF. The DNA of the CDR3 is TGTGCCAGTAGTATGAATGGCAGGGCCCCCGGCTCCTACAATGAGCAGTTCTTC.

V usage is TRBV2 and J usage is TRBJ1-4; no clear D. Trimming left V 4 bases short and J 5 bases short, with 11 bases between. The germline V gene has CDR1 SNHLY and CDR2 FYNNEI. The CDR3 is made up of 14 amino acids. This CDR3 reads CASSATRGNEKLFF. Written as DNA, the CDR3 is TGTGCCAGCAGTGCCACCCGCGGCAATGAAAAACTGTTTTTT.

The chain recombines TRBV28 with TRBJ2-7; a possible D gene is TRBD1 (6 bases). Germline values: CDR1 MDHEN, CDR2 SYDVKM. Trimming stripped 7 bases from V and 7 bases from J, with 20 bases between. This CDR3 has 14 amino acids. CDR3 in amino acids: CASTLRGILVEQYF. The CDR3 DNA is TGTGCCAGCACCCTTAGGGGGATCCTGGTTGAGCAGTACTTC.

This clone was counted once. This chain uses TRBV5-6 with TRBJ1-4; D might be TRBD1 (6 bases). Germline V gives CDR1 SGHDT, CDR2 YYEEEE. Trimming removed 5 bases from V and 1 base from J, with 12 bases in between. The CDR3 loop spans 15 amino acids. Written as DNA, the CDR3 is TGTGCCAGCAGTCCTCTACAGGGAACTAATGAAAAACTGTTTTTT. This codes for CASSPLQGTNEKLFF.

This chain uses TRBV11-2 with TRBJ2-1, with D tentatively TRBD2 (5 bases). The CDR3 spans 15 residues. V was shortened by 5 bases and J by 8 bases, with 19 bases between the two germline ends. In germline, CDR1 is SGHAT, CDR2 FQNNGV. CDR3 sequence reads: CASSPRRLSSDEQFF. CDR3 in DNA: TGTGCCAGCAGCCCCCGGAGACTATCGTCCGATGAGCAGTTCTTC.

The chain recombines TRBV4-1 with TRBJ1-4; 8 bases are shared with TRBD1. The CDR3 runs 15 residues. With 0 bases clipped from V and 8 bases from J, the junction kept 5 bases outside the gene matches. CDR1 and CDR2 from the germline V gene are MGHRA and YSYEKL. CDR3 bases: TGCGCCAGCAGCCAAGAGTGGGGACAGGAGGAAAAACTGTTTTTT. Protein sequence: CASSQEWGQEEKLFF.

The genes are TRBV7-9 and TRBJ2-1, with 8 bases aligning to TRBD2. Germline values: CDR1 SEHNR, CDR2 FQNEAQ (reference sequence). V dropped 4 bases and J dropped 6; count of bases not matched to a gene: 14. CDR3 length: 17 residues. The CDR3 region is CASSSLDGGAVSNEQFF. DNA of the CDR3: TGTGCCAGCAGCTCTCTTGACGGGGGGGCTGTAAGCAATGAGCAGTTCTTC.

The genes are TRBV10-1 and TRBJ2-3, with no clear D. CDR1 WNHNN and CDR2 SYGVQD come from the germline V gene (reference sequence). CDR3 length: 14 amino acids. The V gene lost 0 bases and the J gene lost 2 bases, with 6 bases spanning the gap. Here the CDR3 DNA reads TGCGCCAGCAGTGAGTCCAGGTCCACAGATACGCAGTATTTT. It translates to CASSESRSTDTQYF.

The V and J genes are TRBV19 and TRBJ1-4; possible D gene TRBD1, 5 bases. CDR1 LNHDA and CDR2 SQIVND come from the germline V gene (reference sequence). This CDR3 is built from 16 residues. V was cut by 5 bases and J by 8 bases, with 21 bases left in between. CDR3 amino acids: CASSSTGAGVGEKLFF. Written as DNA, the CDR3 is TGTGCCAGTAGTTCAACTGGCGCGGGGGTAGGGGAAAAACTGTTTTTT.

The chain carries TRBV2 and TRBJ2-6; the D is unclear. The germline V gene has CDR1 SNHLY and CDR2 FYNNEI. The ends were cut back, 3 bases at V and 0 bases at J, with 6 bases in the middle. This CDR3 contains 15 residues. Here the CDR3 reads CASSDGFSGANVLTF. The CDR3 DNA sequence: TGTGCCAGCAGTGACGGTTTCTCTGGGGCCAACGTCCTGACTTTC.